This is a list of T cell receptor beta chains from one sample in a study of blood T cell repertoires in COVID-19. TCRdb's table, derived via immunoSEQ multiplex PCR, lists solely in-frame clones and lacks some. The sample lists some 150,000 clones; about 87% were seen once. Sample: peripheral blood. All receptors derive from a human donor in a cohort sampled during active COVID-19. Both conserved end residues are part of each CDR3. Fields, in order: D gene, J gene, V gene, clone size, CDR3 protein, CDR3 DNA. The D gene is left open where the match is weak. Only some rows state a clone size, as once, few, many or a class for expanded clones.

D: .
J: TRBJ2-1
V: TRBV10-3
size: .
CDR3: CAISESLSYYEQFF
DNA: TGTGCCATCAGTGAGTCCCTTAGTTACTATGAGCAGTTCTTC

D: TRBD1
J: TRBJ1-5
V: TRBV6-1
size: .
CDR3: CASSEAKQGIRQPQHF
DNA: TGTGCCAGCAGTGAAGCTAAACAGGGGATACGACAGCCCCAGCATTTT

D: TRBD1
J: TRBJ2-6
V: TRBV27
size: .
CDR3: CASSSRQGSFSGANVLTF
DNA: TGTGCCAGCAGTTCCCGACAGGGGTCCTTCTCTGGGGCCAACGTCCTGACTTTC

D: TRBD2
J: TRBJ2-5
V: TRBV4-1
size: few
CDR3: CASSQGSGGTSGLETQYF
DNA: TGCGCCAGCAGCCAAGGTAGTGGAGGGACTAGCGGTTTGGAGACCCAGTACTTC

D: TRBD2
J: TRBJ2-7
V: TRBV5-6
size: .
CDR3: CASGQSGRPPYEQYF
DNA: TGTGCCAGCGGACAGAGCGGGAGGCCCCCCTACGAGCAGTACTTC

D: TRBD1
J: TRBJ1-2
V: TRBV5-1
size: .
CDR3: CASRLGTEFDGYTF
DNA: TGCGCCAGCAGACTAGGGACAGAGTTCGATGGCTACACCTTC

D: TRBD1
J: TRBJ1-5
V: TRBV3-1/TRBV3-2
size: .
CDR3: CASSQGTGNNQPQHF
DNA: TGTGCCAGCAGCCAAGGGACAGGGAACAATCAGCCCCAGCATTTT

D: .
J: TRBJ2-1
V: TRBV7-9
size: .
CDR3: CASSLWSGLAIEQFF
DNA: TGTGCCAGCAGCCTATGGTCCGGGCTAGCGATTGAGCAGTTCTTC

D: TRBD2
J: TRBJ2-3
V: TRBV4-2
size: .
CDR3: CASSQDTLAGAIDTQYF
DNA: TGTGCCAGCAGCCAAGATACCCTAGCGGGAGCTATAGATACGCAGTATTTT

D: .
J: TRBJ1-4
V: TRBV6-5
size: .
CDR3: CASRGSSELFF
DNA: TGTGCCAGCCGCGGATCTTCGGAACTGTTTTTT

D: TRBD1
J: TRBJ2-1
V: TRBV28
size: .
CDR3: CASRGRIGQGSNEQFF
DNA: TGTGCCAGCAGGGGTAGAATTGGACAGGGGTCCAATGAGCAGTTCTTC

D: .
J: TRBJ1-2
V: TRBV7-3
size: .
CDR3: CASSLGQGNYGYTF
DNA: TGTGCCAGCAGCTTAGGCCAGGGGAACTATGGCTACACCTTC

D: .
J: TRBJ2-1
V: TRBV28
size: few
CDR3: CASSLKNTYNEQFF
DNA: TGTGCCAGCAGTTTAAAGAACACCTACAATGAGCAGTTCTTC

D: .
J: TRBJ2-7
V: TRBV24-1
size: .
CDR3: CATSDLTGQSSYEQYF
DNA: TGTGCCACCAGTGATTTAACCGGACAGAGCTCCTACGAGCAGTACTTC

D: .
J: TRBJ2-3
V: TRBV4-1
size: .
CDR3: CASSDWGGADTQYF
DNA: TGCGCCAGCTCGGACTGGGGCGGGGCAGATACGCAGTATTTT

D: .
J: TRBJ2-7
V: TRBV3-1/TRBV3-2
size: .
CDR3: CASSRRAYEQYF
DNA: TGTGCCAGCAGCCGCCGAGCCTACGAGCAGTACTTC

D: TRBD2
J: TRBJ2-7
V: TRBV27
size: .
CDR3: CASSLTTGLAGGPTYEQYF
DNA: TGTGCCAGCAGTTTAACCACGGGACTAGCGGGAGGGCCCACCTACGAGCAGTACTTC

D: .
J: TRBJ1-1
V: TRBV9
size: .
CDR3: CASSVGLTGNTEAFF
DNA: TGTGCCAGCAGCGTAGGACTGACAGGCAACACTGAAGCTTTCTTT

D: TRBD1
J: TRBJ2-5
V: TRBV18
size: .
CDR3: CASSPPGQASETQYF
DNA: TGTGCCAGCTCACCGCCGGGACAGGCTTCGGAGACCCAGTACTTC

D: TRBD2
J: TRBJ2-3
V: TRBV28
size: .
CDR3: CAIGSGGTDTQYF
DNA: TGTGCCATTGGCAGCGGGGGCACAGATACGCAGTATTTT

D: .
J: TRBJ1-2
V: TRBV29-1
size: few
CDR3: CSVGRRAAEEYGYTF
DNA: TGCAGCGTTGGACGGCGGGCAGCCGAGGAATACGGCTACACCTTC

D: TRBD2
J: TRBJ2-2
V: TRBV3-1/TRBV3-2
size: once
CDR3: CASSQLLAVTGELFF
DNA: TGTGCCAGCAGCCAACTTCTAGCGGTTACCGGGGAGCTGTTTTTT

D: TRBD1
J: TRBJ1-2
V: TRBV30
size: .
CDR3: CAWATQGVGYTF
DNA: TGTGCCTGGGCCACCCAGGGGGTTGGCTACACCTTC

D: .
J: TRBJ2-7
V: TRBV15
size: .
CDR3: CATSRDKAAHEQYF
DNA: TGTGCCACCAGCAGAGATAAGGCAGCGCACGAGCAGTACTTC

D: TRBD2
J: TRBJ2-2
V: TRBV7-2
size: few
CDR3: CASSLYPGGNTGELFF
DNA: TGTGCCAGCAGCTTATATCCGGGGGGGAACACCGGGGAGCTGTTTTTT

D: TRBD1
J: TRBJ1-5
V: TRBV6-6
size: .
CDR3: CASLGQGNQPQHF
DNA: TGTGCCAGCTTGGGACAGGGCAATCAGCCCCAGCATTTT

D: TRBD2
J: TRBJ2-1
V: TRBV11-2
size: .
CDR3: CASSPGTSRDNEQFF
DNA: TGTGCCAGCAGCCCCGGGACTAGCCGAGACAATGAGCAGTTCTTC

D: .
J: TRBJ2-3
V: TRBV5-1
size: .
CDR3: CASGGGATDTQYF
DNA: TGCGCCAGCGGGGGAGGTGCAACAGATACGCAGTATTTT

D: TRBD1
J: TRBJ2-7
V: TRBV7-9
size: once
CDR3: CASSLIPGQGAYEQYF
DNA: TGTGCCAGCAGCTTAATTCCAGGACAGGGGGCTTACGAGCAGTACTTC